What follows are 5 T cell receptor beta chains derived from one specimen sequenced in a study of cytomegalovirus exposure and HLA in healthy donors. PCR involved 60 Vbeta and 13 Jbeta primers. The protocol was immunoSEQ multiplex PCR, while the TCRdb copy is restricted to in-frame clones and leaves out a portion. This sample has 200,000 or so clones; over 75% occur once, and the top ten carry 0.08% to 0.1%. The sample consisted of PBMCs. The source of these receptors is a boy between 2 and 10 years old in good health and CMV-seronegative.

This chain links TRBV27 with TRBJ2-7; 11 bases align to TRBD1. This CDR3 comprises 14 residues. Unmatched junction bases numbered 6, after V lost 5 bases and J lost 6 bases. Per the germline V gene, CDR1 is MNHEY and CDR2 is SMNVEV (reference sequence). This CDR3 reads CASSPAGTGGEQYF. As DNA, the CDR3 is TGTGCCAGCAGTCCAGCCGGGACAGGGGGCGAGCAGTACTTC.

The rearrangement links TRBV1 to TRBJ2-7; the D call of TRBD2 is as the table states it, not checked on the DNA. TRBV1 is a pseudogene. This CDR3 is 15 amino acids long. CDR3 in DNA: TGCACCAGCAGCCCTAGCGGGGGCCTGACCTACGAGCAGTACTTC. It encodes CTSSPSGGLTYEQYF.

The rearrangement uses TRBV2 and TRBJ1-2, with D perhaps matching TRBD1 (6 bases). Trimming cost V 2 bases and J 3 bases, with 10 bases left between them. The CDR3 totals 14 residues. CDR1 is SNHLY and CDR2 is FYNNEI in the germline V gene. The CDR3, as DNA: TGTGCCAGCAGTGAATCTGAGGGGGACTATGGCTACACCTTC. This sequence encodes CASSESEGDYGYTF.

The J gene is TRBJ2-5, the V gene TRBV7-9; 7 positions match TRBD1. The length of the CDR3 is 18 residues. V dropped 3 bases and J dropped 2; count of bases not matched to a gene: 15. Germline lookup yields CDR1 SEHNR and CDR2 FQNEAQ (reference sequence). In DNA form, the CDR3 reads TGTGCCAGCAGCTTCCTTGGGACAGCCCTACCTAAGCAAGAGACCCAGTACTTC. Its protein product is CASSFLGTALPKQETQYF.

The chain joins TRBV13 to TRBJ1-4; no clear D. The V gene's germline CDR1 is PRHDT and CDR2 FYEKMQ (reference sequence). The CDR3 length is 14 residues. The germline V and J ends were trimmed by 5 bases and 2 bases, with 9 bases remaining between them. CDR3 protein: CASSARRTNEKLFF. The CDR3 DNA reads TGTGCCAGCAGCGCCCGCAGGACTAATGAAAAACTGTTTTTT.